This TCR beta chain was sequenced in a study of T cell changes during pregnancy in multiple sclerosis. Repertoires were generated with immunoSEQ multiplex PCR, while TCRdb's copy carries only in-frame clones and drops some. The data contain 95,000 to 100,000 clones, approximately 91% of them singletons. CDR3 length: 14 amino acids. V lost 5 bases and J lost 3; bases outside the gene matches: 4. CDR1 and CDR2 from the germline V gene are SEHNR and FQNEAQ (reference sequence). This sequence originates from a female donor with multiple sclerosis, enrolled in a pregnancy study. The V gene is TRBV7-9, the J gene TRBJ2-7; TRBD2 aligns across 10 bases. This sample comprised peripheral blood, obtained in the second trimester of pregnancy. In DNA form, the CDR3 reads TGTGCCAGCAGCGCCGGGACTAGCGTCTACGAGCAGTACTTC. This codes for CASSAGTSVYEQYF.